What follows are 26 T cell receptor beta chains derived from one specimen sequenced in a study of regulatory T cells in long-lasting Graves disease (dated by TCRdb to the early 2020s). Library preparation employed multiplex PCR. The sequencer was an Illumina HiSeq 4000. To build TCR beta libraries, CDR3 regions were amplified by Arm-PCR using iRepertoire HTBI primers. TCRdb itself trimmed the public reads at Q25 with fastp, ran MiXCR and retained productive beta chains. Rows with a matching CDR3 protein are joined into one entry that keeps the most common DNA and genes. The sample profile shows about 400,000 distinct CDR3 sequences; 15% to 20% of them were found once. The ten largest clones represent 20% to 25% of the sample. This sample's time point label indicates: newly diagnosed GD, antithyroid drugs for less than 3 months. RNA was extracted from PBMCs in TRIzol for both TCR sequencing and RNA sequencing.

These data were also filed under a second study, of T cells in Graves' hyperthyroidism and ophthalmopathy.

The material sequenced was peripheral blood mononuclear cells (PBMCs), taken at new diagnosis, from a patient treated with antithyroid drugs. These receptors were collected from a woman between 18 and 29 years old with Graves disease. Donor details come from another sample of the same person, matched by shared clones.

This clonotype was found many times. The genes are TRBV20-1 and TRBJ2-5; no reliable D call. Germline CDR1 reads DFQATT; CDR2 reads SNEGSKA (reference sequence). The germline V and J ends were trimmed by 0 bases and 6 bases, with 11 bases remaining between them. The CDR3 is 13 amino acids. The CDR3: CSARDWGSQTQYF. CDR3 in DNA: TGCAGTGCTAGAGATTGGGGATCACAGACCCAGTACTTC.

The chain employs TRBV19 and TRBJ1-4, with D maybe TRBD1 (6 bases). The V end lost 7 bases, the J end lost 4 bases, and 16 bases lay between the germline ends. The CDR3 consists of 15 residues. Germline-derived CDR1 and CDR2 are LNHDA and SQIVND (reference sequence). CDR3: CASNVRGRNNEKLFF. CDR3 nucleotides: TGTGCCAGTAATGTCCGGGGGCGGAATAATGAAAAACTGTTTTTT.

The sample holds a few counts of this clonotype. This chain connects TRBV6-1 to TRBJ1-5; D not certain. The germline V gene encodes CDR1 MNHNS and CDR2 SASEGT. Trimming took off 4 bases at V and 7 bases at J, with 17 bases between the two ends. CDR3 size: 15 residues. In DNA form, the CDR3 reads TGTGCCAGCAGTGTCAAGGCCGCACGGAGGCAGCCCCAGCATTTT. Translating it yields CASSVKAARRQPQHF.

This clonotype was detected many times. Since no conserved phenylalanine or tryptophan closes the CDR3, a read error is the likely cause. The DNA is left out, because the CDR3 cannot be placed on it with certainty; the CDR3 is given as TCRdb lists it. V usage is TRBV2 and J usage is TRBJ2-7; the table's TRBD1 call for D was not verified on the DNA. Both ends counted, the CDR3 spans 12 residues. In germline, CDR1 is SNHLY, CDR2 FYNNEI. This CDR3 reads CASLLPGTGAYL.

Notes on this clonotype: Given a much more abundant clone one base away, this may be a read error. The chain has TRBV12-3 or TRBV12-4 and TRBJ2-1; D gene unclear. The CDR3 is 13 amino acids. CDR3 region: CTSSPPQINEQFF. CDR3 nucleotide sequence: TGTACCAGCAGTCCTCCCCAGATCAATGAGCAGTTCTTC.

The rearrangement uses TRBV18 and TRBJ2-5, with 11 bases matching TRBD1. The CDR3 has 18 residues. Germline V gene sequence: CDR1 KGHSH, CDR2 LQKENI. V shed 3 bases and J 2 bases; nucleotides not matched to a gene: 11. The CDR3 sequence is CASSPQDRGLAGQETQYF. Written as DNA, the CDR3 is TGTGCCAGCTCACCCCAGGACAGGGGGCTAGCGGGGCAAGAGACCCAGTACTTC.

The rearrangement joins TRBV19 to TRBJ1-1; 7 bases line up with TRBD1. CDR3 length: 14 amino acids. Germline V gives CDR1 LNHDA, CDR2 SQIVND (reference sequence). Trimming at V came to 3 bases and at J to 1 base, leaving 2 bases not matched to a gene. CDR3 sequence reads: CASSIDRANTEAFF. In nucleotides, the CDR3 is TGTGCCAGTAGTATTGACAGGGCGAACACTGAAGCTTTCTTT.

This clonotype was counted only a few times. The chain recombines TRBV4-1 with TRBJ2-1, with 8 bases aligning to TRBD1. The V segment lost 4 bases and the J segment 4 bases; nucleotides outside the gene matches: 6. Germline-derived CDR1 and CDR2 are MGHRA and YSYEKL. This CDR3 comprises 15 residues. DNA of the CDR3: TGCGCCAGCAGCCCCGGACAGGGTGTGTACAATGAGCAGTTCTTC. Its protein product is CASSPGQGVYNEQFF.

This clonotype was seen a few times. The chain links TRBV24-1 to TRBJ2-2, with D perhaps TRBD1 (6 bases). The CDR3 contains 17 residues. The germline V and J ends were trimmed by 3 bases and 4 bases, with 17 bases remaining between them. Per the germline V gene, CDR1 is KGHDR and CDR2 is SFDVKD. CDR3 bases: TGTGCCACCAGTGATGCGGCAGGCAGGGGAGCCACCGGGGAGCTGTTTTTT. This gives the protein CATSDAAGRGATGELFF.

Ten or more counts support this clonotype. This chain connects TRBV12-3 or TRBV12-4 to TRBJ2-1; possible D gene TRBD2, 7 bases. The V end lost 3 bases, the J end lost 3 bases, and 15 bases lay between the germline ends. The CDR3 runs to 16 residues. The CDR3 DNA reads TGTGCCAGCAGTTTGGGCGCGGGGGCCTACTACAATGAGCAGTTCTTC. Translating it yields CASSLGAGAYYNEQFF.

Many counts were recorded for this clonotype. This chain uses TRBV7-6 with TRBJ2-7; D perhaps matches TRBD1 (6 bases). This CDR3 spans 16 amino acids. The germline CDR1 and CDR2 sequences are SGHVS and FNYEAQ. Trimming cost V 5 bases and J 5 bases, with 22 bases left between them. The CDR3 coding sequence is TGTGCCAGCAGCCAAATCATGAGGGGGTATGACGACGAGCAGTACTTC. Protein sequence: CASSQIMRGYDDEQYF.

The chain links TRBV7-9 to TRBJ1-3; D may be TRBD1 (6 bases). CDR3 length equals 19 residues. V was trimmed by 5 bases and J by 0 bases, leaving 23 bases between them. CDR1 and CDR2 from the germline V gene are SEHNR and FQNEAQ (reference sequence). CDR3: CASSRARGQSIFSGNTIYF. CDR3 nucleotides: TGTGCCAGCAGCCGAGCGAGAGGACAGTCGATATTCTCTGGAAACACCATATATTTT.

On this clonotype itself: It is likely a read error: a sequence one base away is far more abundant. This sequence joins TRBV6-5 and TRBJ2-7; D is unclear. CDR3 length: 13 residues. Germline V CDR1 and CDR2: MNHEY, SVGAGI. Between the trimmed V and J ends, which lost 0 bases and 8 bases, there was a span of 11 bases. The CDR3 DNA reads as TGTGCCAGCAGTTACTCGGTTGGCGCCAAGCAGTACTTC. Protein: CASSYSVGAKQYF.

This clonotype has only one observation. The chain couples TRBV11-2 to TRBJ1-2; no reliable D call. The CDR3 spans 13 residues. V lost 5 bases and J 8 bases, leaving 15 bases between the germline ends. Germline loops: CDR1 SGHAT, CDR2 FQNNGV. CDR3 DNA: TGTGCCAGCAGCCCCGGGAACGATGTGGGCTACACCTTC. It yields the protein CASSPGNDVGYTF. Using reference TRBV11-2 and TRBJ1-2 for the parts outside the CDR3, the full variable domain is EAGVAQSPRYKIIEKRQSVAFWCNPISGHATLYWYQQILGQGPKLLIQFQNNGVVDDSQLPKDRFSAERLKGVDSTLKIQPAKLEDSAVYLCASSPGNDVGYTFGSGTRLTVV.

This clonotype was detected many times. This chain joins TRBV7-8 and TRBJ1-4, with TRBD1 matching over 7 bases. The V segment lost 3 bases and the J segment 7 bases; nucleotides outside the gene matches: 5. This CDR3 has 14 amino acids. Germline V gene sequence: CDR1 SGHVS, CDR2 FQNEAQ. Written as DNA, the CDR3 is TGTGCCAGCAGCTTGGACAGGCCCGTTGAAAAACTGTTTTTT. Its protein product is CASSLDRPVEKLFF. The complete variable domain, with remaining parts taken from reference TRBV7-8 and TRBJ1-4, reads GAGVSQSPRYKVAKRGQDVALRCDPISGHVSLFWYQQALGQGPEFLTYFQNEAQLDKSGLPSDRFFAERPEGSVSTLKIQRTQQEDSAVYLCASSLDRPVEKLFFGSGTQLSVL.

With regard to this clonotype: One junction end does not reproduce the germline sequence, and a read error may be involved. The rearrangement links TRBV19 to TRBJ1-6; 8 nucleotides line up with TRBD1. Per germline, CDR1 LNHDA and CDR2 SQIVND (reference sequence). The length of the CDR3 is 14 residues. This CDR3 reads CAGSTGQVNSPLHF. The CDR3 DNA follows: TGTGCCGGTAGCACGGGACAGGTAAATTCACCCCTCCACTTT. Complete variable domain (other parts from reference TRBV19 and TRBJ1-6): DGGITQSPKYLFRKEGQNVTLSCEQNLNHDAMYWYRQDPGQGLRLIYYSQIVNDFQKGDIAEGYSVSREKKESFPLTVTSAQKNPTAFYLCAGSTGQVNSPLHFGNGTRLTVT.

This clonotype was seen a handful of times. The junction shows a germline mismatch at one end, possibly a read error. The chain joins TRBV5-1 to TRBJ2-5, with 7 bases lining up with TRBD1. Germline V CDR1 and CDR2: SGHRS, YFSETQ. The CDR3 is 16 residues long. The CDR3: CASSPGTVGPQEAQYF. CDR3 DNA sequence: TGCGCCAGCAGCCCAGGGACAGTCGGCCCCCAAGAGGCCCAGTACTTC. The whole variable domain, remainder taken from reference TRBV5-1 and TRBJ2-5, is KAGVTQTPRYLIKTRGQQVTLSCSPISGHRSVSWYQQTPGQGLQFLFEYFSETQRNKGNFPGRFSGRQFSNSRSEMNVSTLELGDSALYLCASSPGTVGPQEAQYFGPGTRLLVL.

Points on this clonotype: One junction end disagrees with the germline gene, perhaps due to a read error. The chain has TRBV11-2 and TRBJ2-3; 11 positions match TRBD2. Germline V CDR1 and CDR2: SGHAT, FQNNGV. The CDR3 covers 16 residues. CDR3 in amino acids: CASNLELAGETDTQYF. In DNA, the CDR3 is TGTGCCAGCAACTTAGAACTAGCGGGGGAAACAGATACGCAGTATTTT.

This sequence joins TRBV4-2 and TRBJ1-5; D is perhaps TRBD1 (5 bases). Deletions cut 2 bases from V and 9 bases from J, with 14 bases between. This CDR3 is 14 amino acids long. Germline V gene lookup returns CDR1 LGHNA and CDR2 YNFKEQ. The CDR3 coding sequence is TGTGCCAGCAGCCAATGGGGCGGCGAGGGGCCCCAGCATTTT. This translates into CASSQWGGEGPQHF.

In this sample, this clonotype turned up many times. The chain uses TRBV20-1 and TRBJ2-7, with D maybe TRBD2 (5 bases). V was clipped by 0 bases and J by 0 bases, with 9 bases between them. CDR3 length: 14 residues. Looked up from germline, CDR1 is DFQATT and CDR2 is SNEGSKA (reference sequence). The DNA of the CDR3 is TGCAGTGCTAGAGATCGAGGGAGCTCCTACGAGCAGTACTTC. Protein: CSARDRGSSYEQYF.

This clonotype showed up many times. The rearrangement uses TRBV10-3 and TRBJ1-2, with D perhaps TRBD1 (6 bases). Germline loops: CDR1 ENHRY, CDR2 SYGVKD. The CDR3 loop spans 14 amino acids. Deletions cut 3 bases from V and 8 bases from J, with 16 bases between. CDR3 protein: CAISEPTTGGGYTF. The CDR3 nucleotides read TGTGCCATCAGTGAACCCACGACAGGCGGCGGCTACACCTTC.

This chain joins TRBV6-1 and TRBJ2-1; no clear D. Germline V CDR1 and CDR2: MNHNS, SASEGT. This CDR3 comprises 15 residues. V was pared by 6 bases and J by 4 bases, with 16 bases between. The CDR3, as DNA: TGTGCCAGCAGCTTCGACCCCCACCGGTACAATGAGCAGTTCTTC. Translation gives CASSFDPHRYNEQFF.

This clonotype was observed a single time. This may come from a read error, since a much larger clone is one base off. The chain uses TRBV6-5 and TRBJ2-1; D call uncertain. Germline V gene lookup returns CDR1 MNHEY and CDR2 SVGAGI. The CDR3 is 16 residues long. CDR3 DNA sequence: TGTACCAGCAGTTACCTCGGCAACACCTCCTACAATGAGCAGTTCTTC. Translation: CTSSYLGNTSYNEQFF.

This chain uses TRBV2 with TRBJ2-7; D remains ambiguous. V lost 1 base and J lost 6, with 4 bases in between. Germline CDR1 and CDR2: SNHLY and FYNNEI. This CDR3 has 11 amino acids. The CDR3 coding sequence is TGTGCCAGCAGTGAAGACTGCGAGCAGTACTTC. The encoded protein is CASSEDCEQYF.

Only a few counts were recorded for this clonotype. The rearrangement joins TRBV11-2 to TRBJ2-5; D not resolved. The CDR3 is 13 amino acids. The V gene's germline CDR1 is SGHAT and CDR2 FQNNGV. Trimming removed 5 bases at V and 2 bases at J, with 9 bases between. The CDR3 DNA reads as TGTGCCAGCAGCCCCCCCTCACAAGAGACCCAGTACTTC. It translates to CASSPPSQETQYF.

This clonotype has at least ten counts. The chain links TRBV6-1 to TRBJ2-5; tentatively, D is TRBD1 or TRBD2 (5 bases each). Between the trimmed V and J ends, which lost 6 bases and 5 bases, there was a span of 16 bases. CDR1 is MNHNS, CDR2 SASEGT, per germline. CDR3 length: 14 amino acids. This chain's CDR3 is CASREYGEGETQYF. The CDR3 coding sequence is TGTGCCAGCAGGGAGTATGGAGAGGGGGAGACCCAGTACTTC.